This TCR beta chain was captured by sequencing in a study of blood T cell repertoires in COVID-19. In the study overall: The United States, Italy and Spain were the sources of the acute and convalescent COVID-19 samples. The analysed material was cDNA or gDNA that came from T cells, B-cell-depleted T cells, or PBMCs.

In the study's own analysis: By means of reference gene primer amplification, nucleated cell counts were estimated. Clones were read by immunoSEQ multiplex PCR, and TCRdb kept only the in-frame ones, dropping some. D and trimming were read from the DNA, whereas the V and J calls and clone size are those reported in that table. The repertoire holds 120,000 or so clones, with more than 65% as singletons. V was clipped by 6 bases and J by 4 bases; unmatched bases: 8. Germline CDR1 is MNHEY and CDR2 is SVGAGI. The CDR3 extends over 14 amino acids. The chain carries TRBV6-5 and TRBJ1-2; 7 bases line up with TRBD1. The TCR originated in a human donor in a cohort sampled during active COVID-19. The specimen was peripheral blood. The CDR3 coding sequence is TGTGCCAGCAGGGTTACAGGGGTTGGCTATGGCTACACCTTC. As protein: CASRVTGVGYGYTF.